This T cell receptor beta chain is drawn from a study of blood T cell repertoires in COVID-19. Study as a whole: Samples taken during acute and convalescent COVID-19 were collected in the United States, Italy and Spain. PBMCs, B-cell-depleted T cells, or T cells provided the cDNA or gDNA that made up the material.

Original analysis: For nucleated cells, counts were estimated from reference gene primer amplification. TCRdb's table, derived via immunoSEQ multiplex PCR, lists solely in-frame clones and lacks some. D and trimming come from the DNA, and the V and J calls and clone size come from that table. The sample shows 90,000 to 140,000 clones, over 75% of them seen only once. Germline-derived CDR1 and CDR2 are MDHEN and SYDVKM. The CDR3 spans 12 residues. Germline trimming cut 10 bases from V and 6 bases from J; bases unmatched to any gene: 3. Material for sequencing was peripheral blood. This clonotype was sampled from a man over 45 with acute or convalescent COVID-19. This chain connects TRBV28 to TRBJ1-4, with 9 bases lining up with TRBD1. The CDR3 DNA follows: TGTGCCACCTGGGACAGGGATGAAAAACTGTTTTTT. Amino acid sequence: CATWDRDEKLFF.